The clone carrying this T cell receptor (beta chain) was seen a few times. Next came a second PCR, run for about 7 to 12 cycles, which used a sample-barcoded 5' primer along with a J-beta primer mix. MiXCR, run by TCRdb on the 5' RACE reads, gives a single entry per CDR3 protein. The sample contains about 540,000 distinct CDR3 sequences, 24% of which appear only once. The data originate from a study of blood T cells in healthy people across ages. These data are also associated with another study on T cells of mothers and their children.

Sequencing was performed on blood. This clonotype was obtained from a boy aged 10-17 years in good health.

The CDR3 DNA reads as TGTGCCAGCAGCCTCAAGGACAGGGGGGTAAAGACCCAGTACTTC. Translating gives CASSLKDRGVKTQYF. This chain links TRBV3-1 with TRBJ2-5, with TRBD1 identical over 10 bases. J was trimmed by 6 bases and V by 4 bases; bases with no gene match: 8. The CDR3 loop spans 15 amino acids. CDR1 LGHDT and CDR2 YNNKEL come from the germline V gene (reference sequence).